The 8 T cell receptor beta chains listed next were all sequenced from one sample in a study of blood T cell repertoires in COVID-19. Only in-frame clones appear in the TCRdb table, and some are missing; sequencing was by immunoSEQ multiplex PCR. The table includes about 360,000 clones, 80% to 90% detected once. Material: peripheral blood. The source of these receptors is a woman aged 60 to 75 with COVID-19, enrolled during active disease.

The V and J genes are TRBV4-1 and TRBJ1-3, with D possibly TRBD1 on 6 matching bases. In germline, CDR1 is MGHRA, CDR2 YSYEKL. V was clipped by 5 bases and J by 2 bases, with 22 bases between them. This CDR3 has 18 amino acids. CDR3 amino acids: CASSSRSGQFLAGNTIYF. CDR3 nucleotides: TGCGCCAGCAGCTCGCGATCCGGACAGTTCTTGGCTGGAAACACCATATATTTT.

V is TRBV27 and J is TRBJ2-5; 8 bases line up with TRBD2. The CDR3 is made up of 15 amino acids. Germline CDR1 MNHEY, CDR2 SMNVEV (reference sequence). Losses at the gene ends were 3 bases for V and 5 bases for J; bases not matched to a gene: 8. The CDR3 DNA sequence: TGTGCCAGCAGTTTCTACGGACTAGCCGGGGAGACCCAGTACTTC. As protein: CASSFYGLAGETQYF.

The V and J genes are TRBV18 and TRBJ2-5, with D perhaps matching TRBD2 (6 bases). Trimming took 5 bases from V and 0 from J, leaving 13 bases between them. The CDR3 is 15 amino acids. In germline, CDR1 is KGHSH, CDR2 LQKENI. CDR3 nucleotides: TGTGCCAGCTCAGGGAGGACACAGTACCAAGAGACCCAGTACTTC. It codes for CASSGRTQYQETQYF.

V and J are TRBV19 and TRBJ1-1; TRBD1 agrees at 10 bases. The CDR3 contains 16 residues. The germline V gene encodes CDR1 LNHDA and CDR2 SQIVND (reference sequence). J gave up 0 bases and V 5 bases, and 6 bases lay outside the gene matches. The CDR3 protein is CASSPGQGRMNTEAFF. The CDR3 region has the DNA TGTGCCAGTAGTCCGGGACAGGGGCGAATGAACACTGAAGCTTTCTTT.

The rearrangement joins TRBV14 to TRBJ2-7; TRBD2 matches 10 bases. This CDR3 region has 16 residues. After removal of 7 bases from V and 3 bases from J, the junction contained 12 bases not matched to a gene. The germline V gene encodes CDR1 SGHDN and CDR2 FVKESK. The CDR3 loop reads CASTTIAGGFFYEQYF. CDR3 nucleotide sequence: TGTGCCAGCACTACCATAGCGGGGGGCTTCTTCTACGAGCAGTACTTC.

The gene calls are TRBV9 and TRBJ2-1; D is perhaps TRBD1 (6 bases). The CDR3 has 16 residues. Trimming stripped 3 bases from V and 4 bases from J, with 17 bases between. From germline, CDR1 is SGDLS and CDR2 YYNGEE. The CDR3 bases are TGTGCCAGCAGCGACTTGGACAGCCTCGCGTACAATGAGCAGTTCTTC. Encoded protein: CASSDLDSLAYNEQFF. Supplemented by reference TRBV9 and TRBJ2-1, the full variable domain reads DSGVTQTPKHLITATGQRVTLRCSPRSGDLSVYWYQQSLDQGLQFLIQYYNGEERAKGNILERFSAQQFPDLHSELNLSSLELGDSALYFCASSDLDSLAYNEQFFGPGTRLTVL.

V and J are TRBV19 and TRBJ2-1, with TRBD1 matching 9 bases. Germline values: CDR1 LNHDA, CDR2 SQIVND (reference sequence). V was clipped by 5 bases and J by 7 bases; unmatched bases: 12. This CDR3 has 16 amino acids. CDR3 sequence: CASSPWGDRVVNEQFF. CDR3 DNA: TGTGCCAGTAGTCCCTGGGGGGACAGGGTTGTTAATGAGCAGTTCTTC.

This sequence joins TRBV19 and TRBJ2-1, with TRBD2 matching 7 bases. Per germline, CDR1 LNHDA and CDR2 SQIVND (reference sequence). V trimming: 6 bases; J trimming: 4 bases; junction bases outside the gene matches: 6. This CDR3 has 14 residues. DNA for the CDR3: TGTGCCAGTAGCCCTAGCGGTACATACAATGAGCAGTTCTTC. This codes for CASSPSGTYNEQFF.